This paragraph reports one T cell receptor (beta chain). Its antigen has not been determined. Per-nucleotide qualities are absent, and no much larger clonotype sits a single base away. The CDR3 goes from the cysteine to the phenylalanine over 17 residues. Kept here is only the CDR3 DNA, which spans 51 bases and is read in frame from base 1. From a lookup of the germline V gene (reference sequence), CDR1 and CDR2 are LGHDT and YNNKEL. V is shortened by 4 bases, J by 6 bases, and the region joining them spans 23 bases. This sample was taken from a study of blood T cell repertoires in COVID-19 (dated by TCRdb to about 2020). Context from the whole study: Samples from collaborators originated in the United States, Italy and Spain and spanned both the acute and convalescent phases of COVID-19. The material from the prospective study consisted of cDNA or gDNA derived from T cells, B-cell-depleted T cells, or PBMCs. Subjects who had been exposed to COVID-19, were actively infected with it, or had recovered from it provided the deeply sampled blood TCRbeta repertoires that made up the dataset. A freely available public database, intended as a resource for researchers studying the immune response to SARS-CoV-2, is where the repertoires were released. The samples were drawn from the first 160 participants of the ongoing ImmuneRACE study and from under 1,500 subjects provided by 6 global collaborators. The sample metadata nearly always contained a de-identified subject ID, COVID-19 status, age in years and sex. HLA class I and class II types, where available, came from metadata supplied by the sample provider rather than from assay-based typing.

TCRbeta CDR3 regions were amplified from genomic DNA using the immunoSEQ Assay, a bias-controlled multiplex PCR. The authors' pipeline ran thus. Nucleated cell counts per sample were estimated from amplification of reference gene primers within the assay. To quantify the absolute abundance of each unique TCRbeta CDR3 rearrangement, sequence reads were collapsed and filtered. Productive Simpson clonality was computed per sample as the square root of Simpson's diversity index over productive rearrangements. TCRdb mirrors the immuneACCESS table, restricted to in-frame sequences. Some clones are absent from its copies; in checked studies, under half trace to an unresolved V gene, and the reason for the others is unknown. V and J calls and clone size are given by that table; D and trimming were obtained from the DNA. The sample records around 400,000 clones, around 87% of which are singletons. 2.3% of the sample goes to the ten largest clones.

One collaborating source in Seattle enrolled patients while the patients were actively infected and followed the patients over time throughout the course of disease. The collaborating institutions used their own protocols to collect whole blood in K2EDTA tubes. For TCRbeta analysis, collaborators shipped samples in one of three forms: frozen whole blood, isolated PBMCs, or DNA extracted from either of those sample types. The research as a whole found: The amount of clinical and demographic metadata varied by source and participant and was provided uncurated.

The sequenced material came from peripheral blood. The sequence joins TRBV3-1 (or the pseudogene TRBV3-2) to TRBJ2-3; a tentative D call is TRBD2 (7 bases match). The sequence came from a woman aged 55-70 years with COVID-19, enrolled during active disease. The nucleotide sequence is given as TGTGCCAGCAGCCCCACTGGGCGGGGGCAGCGGACGGATACGCAGTATTTT. Its translation is CASSPTGRGQRTDTQYF.